What follows are 19 T cell receptor beta chains derived from one specimen sequenced in a study of blood T cells in healthy people across ages. For the second PCR, which ran for about 6 to 11 cycles, a sample-barcoded 5' primer and a J-beta primer mix were used. MiXCR, applied by TCRdb to the 5' RACE reads, yields one record per CDR3 protein. In the table there are under 800,000 distinct CDR3 sequences, roughly 45% of which are singletons. The source material was blood. All receptors come from an older woman in good health.

V gene TRBV6-4 combines with J gene TRBJ2-1; 9 bases fit TRBD2. Per germline, CDR1 MRHNA and CDR2 SNTAGT. This CDR3 comprises 14 residues. V shed 4 bases and J 6 bases; nucleotides not matched to a gene: 4. CDR3 residues: CASSASGVGNEQFF. The DNA for the CDR3 is TGTGCCAGCAGTGCTAGCGGGGTCGGCAATGAGCAGTTCTTC.

Turning to this clonotype: A single base separates this from a much larger clone, so it may be a read error. Since no conserved phenylalanine or tryptophan closes the CDR3, a read error is the likely cause. The chain is built from TRBV10-3 and TRBJ2-1; 12 bases fit TRBD1. The better agreement between TRBJ2-7 and the DNA end casts doubt on the J call. Germline values: CDR1 ENHRY, CDR2 SYGVKD. This CDR3 comprises 16 residues. The CDR3 protein is CAISAGGGQGAYEQYS. Written as DNA, the CDR3 is TGTGCCATCAGTGCGGGCGGGGGACAGGGGGCGTACGAGCAGTACTCC.

This chain joins TRBV5-4 and TRBJ2-3, with 10 bases matching TRBD2. The CDR3 is 15 amino acids. V shed 4 bases, J shed 11 bases, and the junction held 13 bases outside the gene matches. The V gene's germline CDR1 is SGHNT and CDR2 YYREEE (reference sequence). The CDR3 loop reads CASSQERGGLGRQYF. Written as DNA, the CDR3 is TGTGCCAGCAGCCAGGAGCGGGGGGGCCTCGGTCGGCAGTATTTT.

The CDR3 DNA reads as TGTGCCAGCAGCGCCCAACAGGAAAACACTGAAGCTTTCTTT. Its protein product is CASSAQQENTEAFF. The chain has TRBV9 and TRBJ1-1, with D possibly being TRBD1 (5 bases). There are 14 residues in the CDR3. The germline V gene has CDR1 SGDLS and CDR2 YYNGEE. V lost 3 bases and J lost 2, with 11 bases in between.

The rearrangement links TRBV20-1 to TRBJ2-5; D may correspond to TRBD1 or TRBD2 (5 bases each). The CDR3 loop spans 14 amino acids. Trimming left V 6 bases short and J 4 bases short, with 18 bases between. Germline assignment: CDR1 DFQATT and CDR2 SNEGSKA (reference sequence). This chain's CDR3 is CSATSGTRAETQYF. The CDR3 DNA follows: TGCAGTGCGACTTCCGGGACCCGGGCAGAGACCCAGTACTTC.

This clonotype was seen a single time. The J gene is TRBJ2-1, the V gene TRBV20-1; D may be TRBD1 (5 bases). The CDR3 has 15 residues. V was clipped by 1 base and J by 2 bases, with 12 bases between them. Looked up from germline, CDR1 is DFQATT and CDR2 is SNEGSKA (reference sequence). The CDR3: CSARARGSTYNEQFF. Here the CDR3 DNA reads TGCAGTGCTAGAGCAAGGGGATCTACCTACAATGAGCAGTTCTTC.

This clonotype has just a few counts. The junction departs from germline at one end; a sequencing error may be responsible. The chain joins TRBV12-3 or TRBV12-4 to TRBJ2-7, with D possibly being TRBD1 (5 bases). This CDR3 region has 13 residues. The CDR3 DNA sequence: TGTGCCAGCAGTTTCAAGGGGTCCTCCGAGCAGTACTTC. Translation: CASSFKGSSEQYF.

This clonotype has a handful of counts. The chain recombines TRBV6-5 with TRBJ2-7; D gene ambiguous. V lost 2 bases to trimming and J lost 1 base, with 6 bases between them. The CDR3 covers 13 residues. In germline, CDR1 is MNHEY, CDR2 SVGAGI. The CDR3 sequence is CASSYAPSYEQYF. The CDR3 bases are TGTGCCAGCAGTTACGCGCCGTCCTACGAGCAGTACTTC.

V usage is TRBV7-7 and J usage is TRBJ2-1, with no clear D. The CDR3 length is 13 residues. Germline CDR1 SSHAT, CDR2 FNYEAQ (reference sequence). V was cut by 1 base and J by 7 bases, with 8 bases left in between. The CDR3 nucleotides read TGTGCCAGCAGCTTAGTGCCCATGAATGAGCAGTTCTTC. Its protein is CASSLVPMNEQFF. Full variable domain (rest looked up from reference TRBV7-7 and TRBJ2-1): GAGVSQSPRYKVTKRGQDVTLRCDPISSHATLYWYQQALGQGPEFLTYFNYEAQPDKSGLPSDRFSAERPEGSISTLTIQRTEQRDSAMYRCASSLVPMNEQFFGPGTRLTVL.

This clonotype was recorded a few times. This chain links TRBV27 with TRBJ2-1; D is perhaps TRBD1 (5 bases). The germline gives CDR1 MNHEY, CDR2 SMNVEV (reference sequence). This CDR3 region has 15 residues. V dropped 2 bases and J dropped 6 bases, with 14 bases sitting between them. The CDR3 DNA is TGTGCCAGCAGTTTAATTTCCAGGGTAGGCAATGAGCAGTTCTTC. Residues: CASSLISRVGNEQFF.

This clonotype was counted a few times. This rearrangement joins TRBV7-3 to TRBJ2-1; D tentatively reads TRBD1 or TRBD2 (7 bases each). Trimming removed 5 bases from V and 7 bases from J, with 18 bases in between. Germline CDR1 SGHTA, CDR2 FQGTGA. There are 15 residues in the CDR3. CDR3 coding DNA: TGTGCCAGCAGCCAGGGGGGGACTATCCCAAATGAGCAGTTCTTC. This codes for CASSQGGTIPNEQFF.

The J gene is TRBJ1-6, the V gene TRBV5-1; D might be TRBD1 (5 bases). CDR3 length: 15 amino acids. V lost 4 bases, J lost 6 bases, and 14 bases lay in between. Germline values: CDR1 SGHRS, CDR2 YFSETQ. CDR3 amino acids: CASSPGDAGNSPLHF. In DNA, the CDR3 is TGCGCCAGCAGCCCTGGGGACGCTGGTAATTCACCCCTCCACTTT. Full variable domain (rest looked up from reference TRBV5-1 and TRBJ1-6): KAGVTQTPRYLIKTRGQQVTLSCSPISGHRSVSWYQQTPGQGLQFLFEYFSETQRNKGNFPGRFSGRQFSNSRSEMNVSTLELGDSALYLCASSPGDAGNSPLHFGNGTRLTVT.

The chain links TRBV5-1 to TRBJ2-3, with 7 bases lining up with TRBD1. Unmatched junction bases numbered 6, after V lost 4 bases and J lost 1 base. CDR3 size: 15 residues. Germline V gives CDR1 SGHRS, CDR2 YFSETQ. The CDR3 coding sequence is TGCGCCAGCAGCGAGGGACAGTTTCGCACAGATACGCAGTATTTT. The encoded protein is CASSEGQFRTDTQYF.

The rearrangement links TRBV24-1 to TRBJ2-1, with 10 bases lining up with TRBD2. The junction had 7 bases not matched to a gene; V was cut back by 0 bases and J by 9 bases. The V gene's germline CDR1 is KGHDR and CDR2 SFDVKD. The CDR3 totals 16 residues. DNA for the CDR3: TGTGCCACCAGTGATTTGGGGGCTAGCGGGAGAGGTGAGCAGTTCTTC. This gives the protein CATSDLGASGRGEQFF.

The V and J genes are TRBV6-6 and TRBJ1-2; 9 bases map to TRBD1. Germline V CDR1 and CDR2: MNHNY, SVGAGI (reference sequence). Trimming at V came to 6 bases and at J to 6 bases, leaving 5 bases not matched to a gene. The CDR3 covers 13 residues. The chain's CDR3 is CASRNRGLDGYTF. In DNA form, the CDR3 reads TGTGCCAGCAGAAACAGGGGGCTAGATGGCTACACCTTC.

This sequence joins TRBV4-2 and TRBJ1-2, with D possibly being TRBD1 (5 bases). CDR1 and CDR2 from the germline V gene are LGHNA and YNFKEQ. Trimming cost V 0 bases and J 5 bases, with 10 bases left between them. The CDR3 runs to 14 residues. The CDR3 is CASSQDRGEYGYTF. The CDR3 region has the DNA TGTGCCAGCAGCCAAGATAGGGGAGAATATGGCTACACCTTC.

The CDR3 loop reads CSANVQVHNQPQHF. The CDR3 bases are TGCAGTGCTAATGTTCAGGTCCACAATCAGCCCCAGCATTTT. V usage is TRBV20-1 and J usage is TRBJ1-5, with D hard to call. The germline V gene has CDR1 DFQATT and CDR2 SNEGSKA (reference sequence). Between the trimmed V and J ends, which lost 4 bases and 3 bases, there was a span of 13 bases. This CDR3 spans 14 amino acids.

The genes are TRBV7-3 and TRBJ2-1; D call uncertain. V was shortened by 4 bases and J by 4 bases, with 17 bases between the two germline ends. Germline CDR1 SGHTA, CDR2 FQGTGA. The length of the CDR3 is 16 residues. In DNA form, the CDR3 reads TGTGCCAGCAGCTCCCCTGTGGAGCGACGGTACAATGAGCAGTTCTTC. Translating gives CASSSPVERRYNEQFF.

The rearrangement joins TRBV18 to TRBJ1-3, with 9 nucleotides matching TRBD1. Germline V lookup: CDR1 KGHSH, CDR2 LQKENI. V lost 0 bases and J lost 0; bases outside the gene matches: 6. The CDR3 runs to 18 residues. CDR3 in amino acids: CASSPPSGTGHSGNTIYF. DNA of the CDR3: TGTGCCAGCTCACCACCGTCCGGGACAGGGCACTCTGGAAACACCATATATTTT.